Described below is a single TCR beta chain sequence and its context. Which antigen it targets is not known. Base qualities were left out, and no much larger clone turns up one base away. These data originate in a study of OX40 agonist ivuxolimab in advanced cancers. Turning to the overall study: Ivuxolimab, which targeted the costimulatory receptor OX40 (CD134), was an agonistic, fully human IgG2 monoclonal antibody. Peripheral TCRbeta sequencing was intended to test whether TCR sequence diversity was altered and clonal T-cell expansion was caused by ivuxolimab. Partial responses occurred in three dose-escalation patients, of whom one had hepatocellular carcinoma and two had cutaneous melanoma. Intravenous ivuxolimab was administered to patients every 2 weeks at six dose levels: 0.01, 0.1, 0.3, 1.5, 3 and 10 mg/kg. The paper describes the monotherapy dose-escalation part (N of about 47 patients) of the phase I trial of ivuxolimab. A male proportion of 82.7% and a mean age of 60 years, ranging from about 20 to 79, were recorded for the dose-escalation cohort. Of the roughly 54 patients in dose escalation, about 20 had hepatocellular carcinoma, roughly 15 had melanoma, 9 had renal cell carcinoma and 9 had head and neck cancer. Patients were allowed to have had prior anti-PD-1, anti-PD-L1 or anti-CTLA-4 therapy, and 40% to 45% of the dose-escalation patients had been treated with checkpoint inhibitors.

Patients with autoimmune disease history or receiving systemic immunosuppression were excluded from the trial. Peripheral blood for TCR sequencing was collected from all dose cohorts at baseline, on cycle 4 day 1, and on cycle 7 day 1. The samples were drawn from a first-in-human, open-label, multicenter phase I dose-escalation trial of ivuxolimab. Adults with locally advanced or metastatic melanoma, renal cell carcinoma, hepatocellular carcinoma or head and neck squamous cell carcinoma were enrolled in the trial. CD4+ and CD8+ T cells were sorted separately from peripheral blood before TCR sequencing. Genomic DNA was isolated from the sorted cells so that the TCRbeta CDR3 region could be sequenced. The immunoSEQ Assay was used for sequencing of TCRbeta CDR3 regions. In its TCRdb copy, this immuneACCESS table keeps in-frame sequences only and misses some clones. Where compared with another copy, unresolved V genes explain less than half of these, and the others have no known cause. In all, the sample holds 34,000 or so clones, and under 95% of those were seen once. 4.5% to 5% of the sample belongs to the ten largest clones.

What the research found in general, with its limitations: Low levels of normalized T-cell clonal expansion were also seen in some patients who did not respond. In partial responders in the 0.1-3.0 mg/kg groups, normalized peripheral clonal expansion was found to be among the lowest, especially among CD8+ T cells. At doses of 0.1 to 3.0 mg/kg, clonal expansion of both CD4+ and CD8+ T cells in blood was seen between baseline and week 6. After ivuxolimab, more expanded clones were found on average in CD8+ T cells than in CD4+ T cells. The antigen specificity of the peripheral T cells that underwent clonal expansion was not determined.

Sequences SGHAT (CDR1) and FQNNGV (CDR2) are obtained from the germline V gene. V and J lose 2 bases and 4 bases, and a span of 14 bases separates them. Its CDR3 holds 15 amino acids, cysteine through phenylalanine. The entry retains the CDR3 DNA only, 45 bases that are in frame from base 1. Sequences were derived from CD4+ or CD8+ T cells sorted from blood, sampled in a trial of the OX40 agonist ivuxolimab. This receptor was taken from an adult with an advanced solid tumor such as melanoma, head and neck, liver or kidney cancer. Recombination joined TRBV11-2 with TRBJ2-5; a tentative D match to TRBD2 spans 6 bases. The nucleotides are TGTGCCAGCAGCTTAATACTAGCCGGTGGAGAGACCCAGTACTTC. Its amino acids are CASSLILAGGETQYF.